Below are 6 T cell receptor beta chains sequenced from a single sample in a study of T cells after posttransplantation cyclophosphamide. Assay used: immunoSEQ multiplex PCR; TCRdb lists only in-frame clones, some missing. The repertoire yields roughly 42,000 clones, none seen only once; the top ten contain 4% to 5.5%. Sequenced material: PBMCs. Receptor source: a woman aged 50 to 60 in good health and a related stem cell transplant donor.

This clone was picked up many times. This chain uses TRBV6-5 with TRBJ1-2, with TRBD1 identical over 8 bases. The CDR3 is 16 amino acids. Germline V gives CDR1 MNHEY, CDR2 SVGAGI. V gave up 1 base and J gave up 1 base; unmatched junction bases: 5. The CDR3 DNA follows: TGTGCCAGCAGTTACTTTGGACAGGGTCTTAACTATGGCTACACCTTC. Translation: CASSYFGQGLNYGYTF.

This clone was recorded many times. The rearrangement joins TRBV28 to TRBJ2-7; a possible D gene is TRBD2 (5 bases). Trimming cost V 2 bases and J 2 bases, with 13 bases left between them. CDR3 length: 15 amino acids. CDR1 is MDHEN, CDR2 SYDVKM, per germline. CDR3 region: CASSLPRDATYEQYF. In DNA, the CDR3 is TGTGCCAGCAGTTTACCGAGGGATGCAACCTACGAGCAGTACTTC.

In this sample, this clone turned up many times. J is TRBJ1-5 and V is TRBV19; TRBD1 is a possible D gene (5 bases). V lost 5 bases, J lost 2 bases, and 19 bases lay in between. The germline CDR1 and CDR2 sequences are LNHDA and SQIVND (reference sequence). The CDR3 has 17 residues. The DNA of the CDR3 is TGTGCCAGTAGTTCCCCATGGCGGGGGGTCGGCAATCAGCCCCAGCATTTT. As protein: CASSSPWRGVGNQPQHF.

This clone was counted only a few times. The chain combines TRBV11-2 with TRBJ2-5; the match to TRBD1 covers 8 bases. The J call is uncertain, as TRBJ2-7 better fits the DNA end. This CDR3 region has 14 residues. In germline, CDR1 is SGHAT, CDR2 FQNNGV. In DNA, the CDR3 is TGTGCCAGCAGCTACAGGACAGGGTCCCACGAGCAGTACTTC. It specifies CASSYRTGSHEQYF.

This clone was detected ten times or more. The chain's CDR3 is CASSYSPDTEAFF. In DNA form, the CDR3 reads TGTGCCAGCAGCTACTCGCCTGACACTGAAGCTTTCTTT. The genes are TRBV7-3 and TRBJ1-1; no reliable D call. The CDR3 extends over 13 amino acids. Germline values: CDR1 SGHTA, CDR2 FQGTGA. The V end lost 4 bases, the J end lost 3 bases, and 9 bases lay between the germline ends.

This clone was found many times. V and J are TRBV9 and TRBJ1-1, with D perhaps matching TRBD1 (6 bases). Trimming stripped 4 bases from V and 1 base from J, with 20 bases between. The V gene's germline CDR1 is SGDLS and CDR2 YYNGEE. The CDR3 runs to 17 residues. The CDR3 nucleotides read TGTGCCAGCAGCCCCAGGGACACGTGGGACCCGAACACTGAAGCTTTCTTT. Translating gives CASSPRDTWDPNTEAFF.